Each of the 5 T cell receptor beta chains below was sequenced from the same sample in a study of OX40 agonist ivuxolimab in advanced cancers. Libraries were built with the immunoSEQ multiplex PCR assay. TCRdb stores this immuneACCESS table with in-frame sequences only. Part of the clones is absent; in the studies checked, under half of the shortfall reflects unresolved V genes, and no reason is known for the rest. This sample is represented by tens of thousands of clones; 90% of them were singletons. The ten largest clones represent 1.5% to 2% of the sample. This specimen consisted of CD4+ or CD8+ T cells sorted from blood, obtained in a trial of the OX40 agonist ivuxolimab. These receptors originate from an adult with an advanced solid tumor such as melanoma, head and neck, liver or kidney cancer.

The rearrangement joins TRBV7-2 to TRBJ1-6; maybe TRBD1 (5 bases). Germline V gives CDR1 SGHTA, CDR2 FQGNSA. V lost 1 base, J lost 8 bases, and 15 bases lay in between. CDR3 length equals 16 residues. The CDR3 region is CASSLVPGPEYSPLHF. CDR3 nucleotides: TGTGCCAGCAGCTTAGTCCCAGGGCCTGAGTATTCACCCCTCCACTTT.

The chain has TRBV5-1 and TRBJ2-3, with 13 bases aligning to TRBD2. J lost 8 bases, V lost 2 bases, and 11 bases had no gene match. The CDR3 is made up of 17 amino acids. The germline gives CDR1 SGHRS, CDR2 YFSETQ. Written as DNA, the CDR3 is TGCGCCAGCAGCTTTATAGGGACTAGCGGGGATAAAGGTACGCAGTATTTT. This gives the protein CASSFIGTSGDKGTQYF.

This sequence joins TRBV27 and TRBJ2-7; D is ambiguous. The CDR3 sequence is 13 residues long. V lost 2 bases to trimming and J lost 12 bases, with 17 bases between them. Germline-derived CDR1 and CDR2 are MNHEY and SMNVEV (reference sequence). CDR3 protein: CASSLREGVMWYF. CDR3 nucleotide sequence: TGTGCCAGCAGTTTAAGGGAAGGAGTGATGTGGTACTTC.

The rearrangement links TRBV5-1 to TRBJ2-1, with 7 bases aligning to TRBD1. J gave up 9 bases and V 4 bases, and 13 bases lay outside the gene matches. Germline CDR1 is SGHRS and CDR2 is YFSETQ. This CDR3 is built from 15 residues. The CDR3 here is CASSLGTEPKLEQFF. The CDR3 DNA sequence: TGCGCCAGCAGCCTCGGGACAGAACCGAAACTTGAGCAGTTCTTC.

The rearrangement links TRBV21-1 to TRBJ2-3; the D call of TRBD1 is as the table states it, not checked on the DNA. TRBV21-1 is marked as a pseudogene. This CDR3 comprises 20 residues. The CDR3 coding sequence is TGTGCCAGCAGCAAACCGAGAGAACCCCCCGGGACAGGGGGTATTGATACGCAGTATTTT. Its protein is CASSKPREPPGTGGIDTQYF.